One sample yielded the 11 T cell receptor beta chains listed below, sequenced in a study of CXCR3 chemokines and chemotherapy response in bladder cancer. MiXCR was run by TCRdb on the PCR reads, yielding one entry per CDR3 protein. The repertoire holds about 2,300 distinct CDR3 sequences, roughly a sixth seen once, with 25% in the top ten. The specimen was collected from a patient whose treatment included neoadjuvant chemotherapy. The receptor source for this set is a human donor with bladder cancer that responded to neoadjuvant chemotherapy.

Note on this clonotype: This probably arose from a read error, given a far larger clone one base away. This rearrangement joins TRBV6-5 to TRBJ2-5; D is ambiguous. The CDR3 is 13 amino acids. Germline V gene data show CDR1 as MNHEY and CDR2 as SVGAGI. V lost 4 bases and J 11 bases, leaving 17 bases between the germline ends. CDR3 DNA: TGTGCCAGCAGTTCCGGGTTTTCGGATGAGCAGTACTTC. This translates into CASSSGFSDEQYF.

Points on this clonotype: A much larger clone lies one base from this, so it may be a read error. V and J are TRBV27 and TRBJ2-3; 10 bases match TRBD2. The V gene's germline CDR1 is MNHEY and CDR2 SMNVEV (reference sequence). The V and J ends lost 6 bases and 4 bases, in that order; junction bases with no gene match: 7. The CDR3 is made up of 15 amino acids. CDR3 residues: CASRSSGGSADTQYF. In nucleotides, the CDR3 is TGTGCCAGCAGATCTAGCGGGGGTAGCGCAGATACGCAGTATTTT.

V is TRBV19 and J is TRBJ2-3, with 14 positions matching TRBD2. After removal of 8 bases from V and 3 bases from J, the junction contained 1 base not matched to a gene. CDR1 and CDR2 from the germline V gene are LNHDA and SQIVND (reference sequence). The CDR3 has 14 residues. The CDR3 region is CASGTSGSTDTQYF. The CDR3 region has the DNA TGTGCCAGTGGGACTAGCGGGAGTACAGATACGCAGTATTTT.

This clonotype was seen at least ten times. The chain joins TRBV25-1 to TRBJ1-4, with 10 bases fitting TRBD1. After removal of 6 bases from V and 8 bases from J, the junction contained 15 bases not matched to a gene. Germline loops: CDR1 MGHDK, CDR2 SYGVNS. CDR3 size: 17 residues. The CDR3 DNA reads TGTGCCAGCAGCATTGCCTCGACAGGGGGCAGAAAGGAAAAACTGTTTTTT. Translated, it gives CASSIASTGGRKEKLFF.

This clonotype qualifies as large. V and J are TRBV19 and TRBJ2-1; the D gene is possibly TRBD1 (5 bases). V was cut by 5 bases and J by 3 bases, with 5 bases left in between. From germline, CDR1 is LNHDA and CDR2 SQIVND (reference sequence). The CDR3 consists of 12 residues. The CDR3 spells CASSDSYNEQFF. CDR3 bases: TGTGCCAGTAGTGACAGCTACAATGAGCAGTTCTTC.

By proportion, this clonotype is large. The chain joins TRBV6-2 or TRBV6-3 to TRBJ2-7, with 9 bases identical to TRBD1. Germline lookup yields CDR1 MNHEY and CDR2 SVGEGT. The V gene end was trimmed by 4 bases and the J gene end by 1 base; junction bases not matched to a gene: 5. The CDR3 is 15 amino acids. The CDR3, as DNA: TGTGCCAGCAGTTTCTTGGACAGGGGTTCCTACGAGCAGTACTTC. This codes for CASSFLDRGSYEQYF.

This clonotype is judged medium-sized. This chain uses TRBV7-2 with TRBJ1-2; tentatively, D is TRBD1 (5 bases). The CDR3 is 15 residues long. The V gene lost 3 bases and the J gene lost 6 bases, with 17 bases spanning the gap. CDR1 is SGHTA, CDR2 FQGNSA, per germline. Here the CDR3 DNA reads TGTGCCAGCAGCTTGGGTGCAGGGATAATAGATGGCTACACCTTC. Its translation: CASSLGAGIIDGYTF.

This clonotype was observed a single time. The genes are TRBV27 and TRBJ2-7; TRBD1 matches 8 bases. This CDR3 is built from 13 residues. The V and J ends lost 3 bases and 6 bases, in that order; junction bases with no gene match: 4. Germline V CDR1 and CDR2: MNHEY, SMNVEV (reference sequence). The CDR3 protein is CASSLTGDPEQYF. The CDR3 DNA is TGTGCCAGCAGTTTGACAGGGGACCCCGAGCAGTACTTC.

A note on this clonotype: A far larger clone is a single base away, which makes a read error likely. The genes are TRBV24-1 and TRBJ2-1; D is uncertain. The ends were cut back, 6 bases at V and 10 bases at J, with 21 bases in the middle. Germline CDR1 reads KGHDR; CDR2 reads SFDVKD. This CDR3 contains 15 residues. The CDR3 spells CATSTDAIEVGEQFF. In DNA form, the CDR3 reads TGTGCCACCAGTACCGATGCGATCGAGGTCGGGGAGCAGTTCTTC.

This clonotype has a count of ten or more. CDR3 sequence (DNA): TGTGCCAGCAGTTTAATATCGGGACTAGCGGGGGGGAGAGATACGCAGTATTTT. Its translation is CASSLISGLAGGRDTQYF. The genes are TRBV12-3 or TRBV12-4 and TRBJ2-3; TRBD2 matches 16 bases. This CDR3 contains 18 residues. With 2 bases clipped from V and 5 bases from J, the junction kept 7 bases outside the gene matches.

This clonotype was seen only once. A far larger clone lies a single base away; this is likely a read error. V and J are TRBV15 and TRBJ2-7; 10 bases agree with TRBD1. Trimming removed 0 bases from V and 7 bases from J; junction bases left unmatched: 9. Germline V gene lookup returns CDR1 LNHNV and CDR2 YYDKDF (reference sequence). This CDR3 comprises 16 residues. In DNA, the CDR3 is TGTGCCACCAGCAGAGATTTGGGACAGGGGCGCAATGAGCAGTACTTC. It is translated as CATSRDLGQGRNEQYF.